This T cell receptor beta chain is drawn from a study of siplizumab effects on memory and regulatory T cells. Findings and limits, study-wide: Of the alloreactive clones, only a minor fraction mapped to unstimulated subsets.

Germline V gene data show CDR1 as SGDLS and CDR2 as YYNGEE. The CDR3 runs to 15 residues. V was shortened by 5 bases and J by 6 bases, with 18 bases between the two germline ends. With respect to this clone: No antigen is known for it.

Produced via immunoSEQ multiplex PCR; TCRdb's table is partial and in-frame only. This table holds around 58,000 clones, 83% found once. The clonotype originates from a human donor in good health. The sequenced sample consisted of memory CD4+ T cells sorted from blood. The chain combines TRBV9 with TRBJ1-5; the D gene is possibly TRBD1 (6 bases). The CDR3 region is CASSRTGSFSQPQHF. DNA for the CDR3: TGTGCCAGCAGTCGAACAGGGTCGTTTAGTCAGCCCCAGCATTTT.